This T cell receptor beta chain derives from a study of radiotherapy plus CTLA-4 blockade in lung cancer (dated by TCRdb to the late 2010s). About the investigation overall: Objective responses were observed in 18% of enrolled patients, and disease control was achieved in less than 40%. The paper as a whole reports these results and caveats: The strongest predictors of response were reported to be early dynamic shifts in blood T cell clones along with a rise in serum interferon-beta following radiation. TCR clones derived from tumors expanded in peripheral blood after treatment with radiotherapy and ipilimumab.

For CDR1 and CDR2, the germline V gene lists SGHRS and YFSETQ. CDR3 length: 14 amino acids, cysteine to phenylalanine. Left in the record is the CDR3 DNA by itself, 42 bases read in frame from the first base. V gives up 5 bases and J gives up 0 bases, and the segment between their germline ends measures 10 bases. Library preparation employed the immunoSEQ multiplex PCR assay. In its TCRdb copy, this immuneACCESS table keeps in-frame sequences only and misses some clones. Where compared with another copy, unresolved V genes explain less than half of these, and the others have no known cause. This sample holds 85,000 to 90,000 clones; approximately 86% were observed only once. The top ten clones comprise approximately 15% of the sample. In this study, focal radiation therapy paired with CTLA-4 blockade (ipilimumab) was tested in patients who had chemo-refractory metastatic non-small-cell lung cancer.

Details on this clone: It has no known antigen specificity. Base-call qualities are not available, and no considerably larger clone is one nucleotide away.

The input for sequencing was peripheral blood, taken from a patient treated with radiotherapy plus ipilimumab. This chain is built from TRBV5-1 and TRBJ2-3; the D gene is unclear. This receptor was taken from a human donor with non-small cell lung cancer that progressed on radiotherapy plus ipilimumab. At the DNA level, the sequence is TGCGCCAGCAGATCAAGCGCTAGCACAGATACGCAGTATTTT. Its protein is CASRSSASTDTQYF. The full variable domain, completed from the reference TRBV5-1 and TRBJ2-3 proteins outside the CDR3, reads KAGVTQTPRYLIKTRGQQVTLSCSPISGHRSVSWYQQTPGQGLQFLFEYFSETQRNKGNFPGRFSGRQFSNSRSEMNVSTLELGDSALYLCASRSSASTDTQYFGPGTRLTVL.